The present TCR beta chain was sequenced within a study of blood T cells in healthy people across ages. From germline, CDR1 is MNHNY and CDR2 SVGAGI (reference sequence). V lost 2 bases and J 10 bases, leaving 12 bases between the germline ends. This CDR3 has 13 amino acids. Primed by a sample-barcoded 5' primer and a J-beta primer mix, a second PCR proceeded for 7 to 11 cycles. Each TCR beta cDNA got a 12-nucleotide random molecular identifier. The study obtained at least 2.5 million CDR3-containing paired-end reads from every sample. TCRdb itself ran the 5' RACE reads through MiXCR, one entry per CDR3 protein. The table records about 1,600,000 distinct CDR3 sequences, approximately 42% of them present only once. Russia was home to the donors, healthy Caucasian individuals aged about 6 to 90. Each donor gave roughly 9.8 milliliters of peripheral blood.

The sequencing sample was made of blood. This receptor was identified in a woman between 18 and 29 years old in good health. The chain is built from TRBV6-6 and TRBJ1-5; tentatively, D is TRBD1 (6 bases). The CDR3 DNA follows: TGTGCCAGCAGTTACGGACAGTCCCCACCCCAGCATTTT. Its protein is CASSYGQSPPQHF.